These 8 T cell receptor beta chains were sequenced from one sample in a study of immune evolution from preneoplasia to lung adenocarcinoma (dated by TCRdb to 2020 to 2023). Library method: the immunoSEQ multiplex PCR assay. This immuneACCESS table, as held by TCRdb, lists in-frame sequences with V and J called but not all clones. Of the missing ones, under half trace to an unresolved V gene in checked studies; the others have no known cause. Recorded for this sample are 1,700 or so clones; approximately 70% of them occurred a single time. The top ten constitute roughly 14% of the sample. The sequencing input was FFPE minimally invasive lung adenocarcinoma tissue. The cell subset or site label, read with the paper, signifies: micro-invasive lung adenocarcinoma (MIA). These receptors were taken from a person aged 55-85 years with lung adenocarcinoma.

This clone is hyperexpanded (1% or more) by share. The rearrangement uses TRBV9 and TRBJ2-2; D may be TRBD1 (6 bases). Trimming took 4 bases from V and 2 from J, leaving 12 bases between them. The length of the CDR3 is 15 residues. The V gene's germline CDR1 is SGDLS and CDR2 YYNGEE. The chain's CDR3 is CASSQRQENTGELFF. The CDR3 nucleotides read TGTGCCAGCAGCCAAAGACAGGAAAACACCGGGGAGCTGTTTTTT.

The genes are TRBV5-1 and TRBJ1-1; TRBD1 aligns across 11 bases. Germline V gene data show CDR1 as SGHRS and CDR2 as YFSETQ. CDR3 length: 14 residues. Unmatched junction bases numbered 6, after V lost 4 bases and J lost 7 bases. CDR3 in DNA: TGCGCCAGCAGCATGGGGACAGGGGGGATTGAAGCTTTCTTT. This sequence encodes CASSMGTGGIEAFF.

The chain combines TRBV18 with TRBJ1-4; 9 positions agree with TRBD1. CDR3 length: 17 residues. Germline V gives CDR1 KGHSH, CDR2 LQKENI. Germline trimming cut 3 bases from V and 1 base from J; bases unmatched to any gene: 6. The CDR3 region has the DNA TGTGCCAGCTCACCGGGACAGGGAGGCAAAACTAATGAAAAACTGTTTTTT. Protein product: CASSPGQGGKTNEKLFF. The variable domain in full, completed from reference TRBV18 and TRBJ1-4, reads NAGVMQNPRHLVRRRGQEARLRCSPMKGHSHVYWYRQLPEEGLKFMVYLQKENIIDESGMPKERFSAEFPKEGPSILRIQQVVRGDSAAYFCASSPGQGGKTNEKLFFGSGTQLSVL.

The chain has TRBV28 and TRBJ2-7; 8 positions agree with TRBD1. CDR1 and CDR2 (germline): MDHEN, SYDVKM. The CDR3 sequence is 14 residues long. J gave up 6 bases and V 7 bases, and 11 bases lay outside the gene matches. CDR3 region: CASTNSGGFREQYF. The CDR3 nucleotides are TGTGCCAGCACCAATTCAGGGGGCTTCCGCGAGCAGTACTTC.

This chain joins TRBV7-9 and TRBJ2-7; 11 bases are a match to TRBD1. Germline CDR1 SEHNR, CDR2 FQNEAQ (reference sequence). This CDR3 has 15 residues. V trimming: 5 bases; J trimming: 7 bases; junction bases outside the gene matches: 10. This chain's CDR3 is CASSTGTGGSGEQYF. DNA for the CDR3: TGTGCCAGCAGCACGGGGACAGGGGGGTCAGGAGAGCAGTACTTC.

The chain uses TRBV19 and TRBJ1-1, with D unresolved. Between the trimmed V and J ends, which lost 5 bases and 1 base, there was a span of 8 bases. This CDR3 has 13 residues. CDR1 and CDR2 (germline): LNHDA, SQIVND (reference sequence). CDR3 in amino acids: CASSRVGNTEAFF. In nucleotides, the CDR3 is TGTGCCAGTAGTCGAGTTGGGAACACTGAAGCTTTCTTT.

This clone was picked up a small number of times. This rearrangement joins TRBV7-9 to TRBJ1-1; 7 bases fit TRBD1. The CDR3 extends over 17 amino acids. Looked up from germline, CDR1 is SEHNR and CDR2 is FQNEAQ (reference sequence). V was clipped by 4 bases and J by 7 bases; unmatched bases: 18. In DNA, the CDR3 is TGTGCCAGCAGCTCTTTCACCGGGACAGAATTTTTGGATGAAGCTTTCTTT. Its translation is CASSSFTGTEFLDEAFF.

This clone was picked up a small number of times. The rearrangement joins TRBV6-1 to TRBJ2-2, with 8 bases fitting TRBD1. V was clipped by 6 bases and J by 3 bases; unmatched bases: 6. The CDR3 runs to 15 residues. CDR1 is MNHNS and CDR2 is SASEGT in the germline V gene. Written as DNA, the CDR3 is TGTGCCAGCAGACCAGGGGGCGCGGACACCGGGGAGCTGTTTTTT. Translating gives CASRPGGADTGELFF.